This TCR beta chain is from a study of T cell clonality in common variable immunodeficiency. Whole-study results and caveats: Fewer deletions and N-nucleotide insertions were reportedly seen in common variable immunodeficiency TCR beta sequences. CVID subjects had higher TCRbeta clonality than healthy controls, most marked in about a third. Shared TCRbeta clones were fewer between CVID subjects than controls.

Of note for this clone: Its cognate antigen is unknown. The DNA ends 3 residues before the CDR3 does, and the rest of the CDR3 is filled in from the germline J gene.

Profiling relied on immunoSEQ multiplex PCR, and the TCRdb table lists in-frame clones only, not all of them. Recorded here are about 20,000 clones, none singletons. CVID subjects had received replacement immunoglobulin for at least one year. V shed 3 bases, J shed 6 bases, and the junction held 2 bases outside the gene matches. Germline loops: CDR1 SGHVS, CDR2 FNYEAQ. The CDR3 sequence is 15 residues long. This clonotype was sampled from a human donor with common variable immunodeficiency. The sample consisted of peripheral blood mononuclear cells. The gene calls are TRBV7-6 and TRBJ2-1, with 13 bases lining up with TRBD2. The CDR3 region is CASSFTSGRVNEQFF. CDR3 DNA, as far as it was read: TGTGCCAGCAGCTTTACTAGCGGGAGGGTCAATGAG.